This T cell receptor beta chain stems from a study of vaccination effects on CD4 cells after COVID-19. The wider study: Peptides at roughly 10 ug/ml and IL-2 at 10 IU/ml were added to 1.5 million to 2.5 million PBMC per well.

Data came from immunoSEQ multiplex PCR; TCRdb stores just in-frame clones and leaves some out. This table holds 31,000 or so clones, about two thirds found once. At the end of about 9 days of culture, CD4+ T cells were isolated. This CDR3 contains 12 residues. Germline CDR1 reads LGHDT; CDR2 reads YNNKEL (reference sequence). Trimming pared 2 bases from V and 3 bases from J, leaving 5 bases between. This clone appeared a few times. Its antigen remains unidentified. The receptor's source is a human donor who received a COVID-19 vaccine. Source: CD4+ T cells from PBMCs cultured without peptide, taken before COVID-19 vaccination. The chain joins TRBV3-1 (or the pseudogene TRBV3-2) to TRBJ2-7; D unclear. CDR3 in DNA: TGTGCCAGCAGCCAATCCTTCTACGAGCAGTACTTC. Its protein product is CASSQSFYEQYF.